The clone carrying this T cell receptor beta chain appeared many times. TCRdb independently ran MiXCR on the RT-PCR reads; one entry per CDR3 protein. The sample holds 550,000 to 750,000 distinct CDR3 sequences, 13% to 15% seen once. The TCR was taken from a female donor in good health, serving as a healthy control. The sample comprised memory CD4+ T cells from blood.

CDR3 coding DNA: TGTGCCAGCACCCCTACCGGGGCAGCGTCTGGAAACACCATATATTTT. This encodes CASTPTGAASGNTIYF. The rearrangement uses TRBV6-6 and TRBJ1-3; D possibly corresponds to TRBD1 (5 bases). Trimming removed 7 bases at V and 1 base at J, with 17 bases between. The CDR3 sequence is 16 residues long. Germline V gene lookup returns CDR1 MNHNY and CDR2 SVGAGI (reference sequence).